A single sample is the source of the 29 T cell receptor beta chains below, sequenced in a study of CD8 T cells in ankylosing spondylitis. Via MiXCR, TCRdb re-called the 5' RACE reads, giving one row per CDR3 protein. The sample lists 240,000 or so distinct CDR3 sequences; about 10% were seen once. The sequencing input was blood, either unsorted or a sorted T cell fraction (not recorded which). The receptor source for this set is a male donor with ankylosing spondylitis or in good health (not recorded which).

This clonotype was found many times. This chain joins TRBV5-1 and TRBJ2-3; D is unclear. The germline V gene encodes CDR1 SGHRS and CDR2 YFSETQ. This CDR3 is 15 amino acids long. Trimming removed 4 bases from V and 2 bases from J, with 14 bases in between. The CDR3 loop is CASSPVVQHTDTQYF. The CDR3, as DNA: TGCGCCAGCAGCCCGGTGGTCCAGCACACAGATACGCAGTATTTT.

This clonotype was counted many times. The chain recombines TRBV6-2 or TRBV6-3 with TRBJ2-1, with 12 bases identical to TRBD2. CDR1 is MNHEY, CDR2 SVGEGT, per germline. V lost 4 bases to trimming and J lost 7 bases; unmatched junction nucleotides: 14. CDR3 length: 18 residues. Written as DNA, the CDR3 is TGTGCCAGCAGTTCGATCGATCTAGCGGGGGGGCCACGTAATGAGCAGTTCTTC. Translating gives CASSSIDLAGGPRNEQFF.

This clonotype was seen at least ten times. The rearrangement uses TRBV24-1 and TRBJ1-6, with D uncertain. Germline V gives CDR1 KGHDR, CDR2 SFDVKD. V was cut by 10 bases and J by 7 bases, with 13 bases left in between. The CDR3 sequence is 13 residues long. CDR3 sequence (DNA): TGTGCCACTTCATCGGGCATCAATTCACCCCTCCACTTT. It is translated as CATSSGINSPLHF.

This chain links TRBV5-1 with TRBJ1-3; D call uncertain. The V end lost 3 bases, the J end lost 0 bases, and 13 bases lay between the germline ends. The CDR3 has 16 residues. In germline, CDR1 is SGHRS, CDR2 YFSETQ. CDR3 region: CASSSGLDISGNTIYF. CDR3 coding DNA: TGCGCCAGCAGCTCGGGTTTGGATATCTCTGGAAACACCATATATTTT.

The J gene is TRBJ2-4, the V gene TRBV2; D is ambiguous. Looked up from germline, CDR1 is SNHLY and CDR2 is FYNNEI. The ends were cut back, 3 bases at V and 5 bases at J, with 2 bases in the middle. This CDR3 comprises 11 residues. CDR3 loop: CASSDQNIQYF. The CDR3 nucleotides read TGTGCCAGCAGTGACCAAAACATTCAGTACTTC. The full variable domain, with the rest looked up from reference TRBV2 and TRBJ2-4, is EPEVTQTPSHQVTQMGQEVILRCVPISNHLYFYWYRQILGQKVEFLVSFYNNEISEKSEIFDDQFSVERPDGSNFTLKIRSTKLEDSAMYFCASSDQNIQYFGAGTRLSVL.

Many counts were recorded for this clonotype. V and J are TRBV5-1 and TRBJ2-7, with 8 bases fitting TRBD2. V was clipped by 1 base and J by 5 bases; unmatched bases: 14. Germline V gene data show CDR1 as SGHRS and CDR2 as YFSETQ. The CDR3 spans 17 residues. Written as DNA, the CDR3 is TGCGCCAGCAGCTTGTTGGCTAGCGGGCTTTTAGGCGACGAGCAGTACTTC. This sequence encodes CASSLLASGLLGDEQYF.

The chain couples TRBV7-2 to TRBJ2-1, with 10 nucleotides matching TRBD1. The CDR3 is made up of 15 amino acids. Unmatched junction bases numbered 4, after V lost 3 bases and J lost 5 bases. Germline V gives CDR1 SGHTA, CDR2 FQGNSA. CDR3 nucleotide sequence: TGTGCCAGCAGCTTGACAGGGGGCGTCCACAATGAGCAGTTCTTC. Translating gives CASSLTGGVHNEQFF.

This clonotype was recorded only once. J is TRBJ2-5 and V is TRBV7-8, with 8 bases matching TRBD2. The CDR3 has 12 residues. J lost 5 bases, V lost 11 bases, and 7 bases had no gene match. The V gene's germline CDR1 is SGHVS and CDR2 FQNEAQ. CDR3 in amino acids: CASAGGLETQYF. The DNA of the CDR3 is TGTGCCTCGGCGGGGGGCTTGGAGACCCAGTACTTC.

The gene calls are TRBV5-1 and TRBJ2-6, with unresolved D. V was pared by 0 bases and J by 1 base, with 8 bases between. The CDR3 runs to 16 residues. The germline CDR1 and CDR2 sequences are SGHRS and YFSETQ. This CDR3 reads CASSLDPQSGANVLTF. CDR3 DNA: TGCGCCAGCAGCTTGGATCCCCAATCTGGGGCCAACGTCCTGACTTTC.

This clonotype was seen repeatedly, ten times or more. The chain combines TRBV29-1 with TRBJ1-2; 12 bases fit TRBD1. The germline gives CDR1 SQVTM, CDR2 ANQGSEA. The V gene end was trimmed by 4 bases and the J gene end by 7 bases; junction bases not matched to a gene: 4. The CDR3 has 13 amino acids. The CDR3 spells CSVGDRGRGGYTF. The CDR3 DNA sequence: TGCAGCGTTGGGGACAGGGGGCGTGGTGGCTACACCTTC. Combining the CDR3 with reference TRBV29-1 and TRBJ1-2 gives the whole variable domain SAVISQKPSRDICQRGTSLTIQCQVDSQVTMMFWYRQQPGQSLTLIATANQGSEATYESGFVIDKFPISRPNLTFSTLTVSNMSPEDSSIYLCSVGDRGRGGYTFGSGTRLTVV.

The table lists this clonotype with many counts. CDR3 nucleotide sequence: TGCGCCAGCAGCTATACAGGGGGCGCAGGAATCACTGAAGCTTTCTTT. This codes for CASSYTGGAGITEAFF. The chain employs TRBV5-1 and TRBJ1-1, with 9 bases aligning to TRBD1. There are 16 residues in the CDR3. Germline CDR1 reads SGHRS; CDR2 reads YFSETQ. With 3 bases clipped from V and 4 bases from J, the junction kept 10 bases outside the gene matches.

There are many counts of this clonotype. This chain joins TRBV29-1 and TRBJ1-2; perhaps TRBD1 as D (6 bases). With 7 bases removed from V and 3 bases from J, the gap between germline ends came to 18 bases. Germline CDR1 reads SQVTM; CDR2 reads ANQGSEA. This CDR3 spans 14 amino acids. CDR3 nucleotide sequence: TGCAGCGCCGCGACAGGCCCGGGCTACTATGGCTACACCTTC. It codes for CSAATGPGYYGYTF.

Ten or more counts support this clonotype. The gene calls are TRBV12-3 or TRBV12-4 and TRBJ2-2, with unresolved D. The CDR3 runs to 15 residues. V was pared by 4 bases and J by 0 bases, with 9 bases between. CDR3 nucleotide sequence: TGTGCCAGCAGTTCCGCCCGGGCGAACACCGGGGAGCTGTTTTTT. The encoded protein is CASSSARANTGELFF.

This chain joins TRBV20-1 and TRBJ2-1; 12 nucleotides align to TRBD2. V lost 3 bases and J lost 0; bases outside the gene matches: 9. The CDR3 length is 18 residues. The germline gives CDR1 DFQATT, CDR2 SNEGSKA (reference sequence). Written as DNA, the CDR3 is TGCAGTGCTAGTCCTAGCGGGGGGGCCCAAGGCTCCTACAATGAGCAGTTCTTC. Translation: CSASPSGGAQGSYNEQFF.

This chain links TRBV7-9 with TRBJ1-1; D possibly corresponds to TRBD1 (5 bases). CDR1 and CDR2 (germline): SEHNR, FQNEAQ (reference sequence). Trimming stripped 5 bases from V and 0 bases from J, with 16 bases between. The CDR3 has 16 residues. This CDR3 is CASSLPRGGLNTEAFF. CDR3 DNA: TGTGCCAGCAGCCTCCCTAGGGGCGGATTGAACACTGAAGCTTTCTTT.

This clonotype showed up many times. The gene calls are TRBV20-1 and TRBJ2-5; 9 bases agree with TRBD2. J was trimmed by 5 bases and V by 6 bases; bases with no gene match: 4. CDR3 length: 12 amino acids. Germline CDR1 and CDR2: DFQATT and SNEGSKA (reference sequence). CDR3 sequence (DNA): TGCAGTGCCGACGGACTAGCGGAGACCCAGTACTTC. Protein: CSADGLAETQYF.

This clonotype was counted only a few times. The chain carries TRBV5-1 and TRBJ2-1; D gene uncertain. V gave up 4 bases and J gave up 0 bases, with 11 bases separating them. CDR3 length equals 15 residues. Germline lookup yields CDR1 SGHRS and CDR2 YFSETQ. Here the CDR3 reads CASSTTTGSYNEQFF. The CDR3 DNA follows: TGCGCCAGCAGCACCACCACGGGCTCCTACAATGAGCAGTTCTTC.

In this sample, this clonotype turned up many times. The chain recombines TRBV20-1 with TRBJ1-4, with D perhaps matching TRBD1 (5 bases). This CDR3 has 14 amino acids. V shed 0 bases and J shed 6 bases, with 11 bases lying between them. Germline CDR1 reads DFQATT; CDR2 reads SNEGSKA (reference sequence). The CDR3 is CSARDGQGDEKLFF. In DNA form, the CDR3 reads TGCAGTGCTAGAGATGGGCAGGGTGATGAAAAACTGTTTTTT.

Only a few counts were recorded for this clonotype. The CDR3 spells CASSLSARDTEAFF. In DNA, the CDR3 is TGTGCCAGCAGTTTATCGGCCCGGGACACTGAAGCTTTCTTT. This chain joins TRBV12-3 or TRBV12-4 and TRBJ1-1; unclear D gene. The CDR3 has 14 amino acids. Trimming stripped 2 bases from V and 3 bases from J, with 10 bases between.

Ten or more counts support this clonotype. The rearrangement uses TRBV20-1 and TRBJ2-3; maybe TRBD1 (6 bases). The CDR3 loop spans 13 amino acids. CDR1 DFQATT and CDR2 SNEGSKA come from the germline V gene (reference sequence). Trimming removed 7 bases at V and 1 base at J, with 12 bases between. The CDR3 region has the DNA TGCAGTGGGGACACCGTCGGCACAGATACGCAGTATTTT. This sequence encodes CSGDTVGTDTQYF.

The chain recombines TRBV7-2 with TRBJ1-1; D is ambiguous. Germline CDR1 SGHTA, CDR2 FQGNSA. This CDR3 region has 15 residues. Trimming removed 2 bases at V and 4 bases at J, with 14 bases between. Here the CDR3 reads CASSLNVFLGTEAFF. The CDR3 nucleotides are TGTGCCAGCAGCTTAAATGTCTTTTTGGGCACTGAAGCTTTCTTT.

This clonotype was detected only a few times. The V call is TRBV24-1, the J call TRBJ2-2; D is unresolved. CDR1 and CDR2 (germline): KGHDR, SFDVKD. The CDR3 covers 14 residues. V lost 3 bases to trimming and J lost 1 base, with 5 bases between them. In nucleotides, the CDR3 is TGTGCCACCAGTGATCTGGGGAACACCGGGGAGCTGTTTTTT. Translating gives CATSDLGNTGELFF.

J is TRBJ2-3 and V is TRBV5-5, with 8 bases fitting TRBD2. J gave up 2 bases and V 3 bases, and 11 bases lay outside the gene matches. CDR1 and CDR2 (germline): SGHKS, YYEKEE (reference sequence). The CDR3 totals 17 residues. CDR3 in amino acids: CASSYKYLSGDTDTQYF. The DNA of the CDR3 is TGTGCCAGCAGCTACAAGTACCTTAGCGGGGACACAGATACGCAGTATTTT.

This clonotype appeared a few times. The gene calls are TRBV12-3 or TRBV12-4 and TRBJ2-3; D call uncertain. This CDR3 has 13 residues. Trimming took 8 bases from V and 2 from J, leaving 11 bases between them. CDR3 in amino acids: CASGKMDTDTQYF. The CDR3 DNA reads TGTGCCAGCGGCAAGATGGACACAGATACGCAGTATTTT.

This clonotype appeared a few times. The CDR3 bases are TGCAGTGCCCCCCCTGTCGGGGGGCGAGCAGATACGCAGTATTTT. Its protein is CSAPPVGGRADTQYF. V and J are TRBV20-1 and TRBJ2-3; tentative D call: TRBD2 (7 bases). From germline, CDR1 is DFQATT and CDR2 SNEGSKA (reference sequence). The V and J ends lost 6 bases and 4 bases respectively, with 20 bases between them. There are 15 residues in the CDR3.

This clonotype was detected many times. The chain combines TRBV20-1 with TRBJ2-1; 11 positions agree with TRBD2. The CDR3 has 15 amino acids. V lost 1 base to trimming and J lost 4 bases; unmatched junction nucleotides: 3. In germline, CDR1 is DFQATT, CDR2 SNEGSKA (reference sequence). The CDR3 spells CSARALAGVYNEQFF. The CDR3 bases are TGCAGTGCTAGAGCACTAGCGGGAGTGTACAATGAGCAGTTCTTC.

The chain combines TRBV7-9 with TRBJ1-2; D unresolved. This CDR3 is built from 14 residues. The germline V and J ends were trimmed by 1 base and 5 bases, with 11 bases remaining between them. The V gene's germline CDR1 is SEHNR and CDR2 FQNEAQ (reference sequence). This CDR3 is CASSLGRTPYGYTF. Written as DNA, the CDR3 is TGTGCCAGCAGCTTAGGGCGGACCCCTTATGGCTACACCTTC.

The V gene is TRBV5-1, the J gene TRBJ2-7; 7 nucleotides line up with TRBD1. Germline V gene sequence: CDR1 SGHRS, CDR2 YFSETQ. The CDR3 has 14 residues. V trimming: 4 bases; J trimming: 2 bases; junction bases outside the gene matches: 6. In DNA, the CDR3 is TGCGCCAGCAGCCCGGGACAGCTCACCTACGAGCAGTACTTC. This gives the protein CASSPGQLTYEQYF.

This rearrangement joins TRBV20-1 to TRBJ2-7, with TRBD2 identical over 9 bases. Germline V gives CDR1 DFQATT, CDR2 SNEGSKA (reference sequence). This CDR3 contains 14 residues. V shed 1 base and J 6 bases; nucleotides not matched to a gene: 7. The CDR3 DNA reads as TGCAGTGCTAGAGGACTAGCGGACACTAGCGAGCAGTACTTC. As protein: CSARGLADTSEQYF.